Here is one T cell receptor beta chain with its context. Methods used by the authors: Researchers report that nucleated cell counts were estimated from reference gene primer amplification. Assay: immunoSEQ multiplex PCR; the TCRdb copy retains only in-frame clones and omits some. The DNA was the basis for D and trimming; V, J and clone size are from that table. This table holds roughly 100,000 clones, over 80% found once. The data stem from a study of blood T cell repertoires in COVID-19. About the study: PBMCs, B-cell-depleted T cells, or T cells were the source of the cDNA or gDNA that made up the material.

Sequences were obtained from peripheral blood. This sequence was found in a human donor with active COVID-19. The donor label of this sample is uncertain.

The chain's CDR3 is CARTIGTSTGELFF. The CDR3 DNA follows: TGTGCCAGAACCATCGGGACTTCCACCGGGGAGCTGTTTTTT. V gene TRBV2 combines with J gene TRBJ2-2, with D perhaps TRBD2 (6 bases). The CDR3 is 14 amino acids. CDR1 SNHLY and CDR2 FYNNEI come from the germline V gene. Deletions cut 9 bases from V and 4 bases from J, with 15 bases between.